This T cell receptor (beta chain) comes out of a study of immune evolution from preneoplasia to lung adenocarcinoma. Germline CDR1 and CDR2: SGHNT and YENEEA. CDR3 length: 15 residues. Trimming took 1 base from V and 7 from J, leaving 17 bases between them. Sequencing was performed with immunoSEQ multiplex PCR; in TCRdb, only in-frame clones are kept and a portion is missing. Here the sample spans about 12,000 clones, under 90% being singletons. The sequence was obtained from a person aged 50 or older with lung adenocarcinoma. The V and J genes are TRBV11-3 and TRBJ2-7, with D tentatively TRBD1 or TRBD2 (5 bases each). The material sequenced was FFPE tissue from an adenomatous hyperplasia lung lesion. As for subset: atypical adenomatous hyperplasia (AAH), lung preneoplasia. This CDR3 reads CASSLGDGASEEQYF. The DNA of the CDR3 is TGTGCCAGCAGCTTAGGGGACGGCGCCTCGGAAGAGCAGTACTTC.